This note documents a single T cell receptor beta chain sequence. Its ends do not fully match the called genes, so a read error is possible. Germline CDR1 and CDR2: SGHTA and FQGNSA. This CDR3 spans 16 amino acids. The data were obtained in a study of beta chain features in type 1 diabetes. Sequenced material consisted of expressed TCRB transcripts (all of the isolated RNA was reverse transcribed). Profiled with immunoSEQ multiplex PCR; TCRdb holds only in-frame clones, not every one. The sample shows about 400,000 clones, around 12% of them seen only once. The chain is built from TRBV7-2 and TRBJ2-3; 10 bases are shared with TRBD2. Sequenced input: naive CD4+ T cells from blood. This sequence was found in a man aged 18 to 35 in good health. This chain's CDR3 is CASILVGTSGTDTQYF. CDR3 nucleotides: TGTGCCAGCATCTTAGTGGGGACTAGCGGCACAGATACGCAGTATTTT. Variable domain in full (rest from reference TRBV7-2 and TRBJ2-3): GAGVSQSPSNKVTEKGKDVELRCDPISGHTALYWYRQSLGQGLEFLIYFQGNSAPDKSGLPSDRFSAERTGGSVSTLTIQRTQQEDSAVYLCASILVGTSGTDTQYFGPGTRLTVL.